This T cell receptor (beta chain) stems from a study of regulatory T cells in long-lasting Graves disease. The sample's time point: newly diagnosed GD, antithyroid drugs for less than 3 months. Isolated PBMC RNA provided the starting material for the TCR library. As a group, patients came from one endocrinology department in Xi'an, China. The table lists this clonotype with many counts. Germline V CDR1 and CDR2: MNHEY, SMNVEV (reference sequence). Trimming left V 6 bases short and J 1 base short, with 21 bases between. The CDR3 loop spans 17 amino acids. TCR beta libraries were built with iRepertoire HTBI primers and Arm-PCR of CDR3 regions. In TCRdb, the multiplex PCR reads were re-called with MiXCR into one record per CDR3 protein. The repertoire holds about half a million distinct CDR3 sequences, with about 12% as singletons. These data were likewise used in another study, on T cells in Graves' hyperthyroidism and ophthalmopathy. Per that paper: Clinical symptoms, serum thyroxine, TRAb, thyroid ultrasound and orbital computed tomography informed diagnoses. The TCR CDR3 first-round RT-PCR relied on the HTBI primer set.

Sample: peripheral blood mononuclear cells (PBMCs), taken at new diagnosis, from a patient treated with antithyroid drugs. The rearrangement joins TRBV27 to TRBJ1-2; D remains unclear. The receptor's source is a woman aged 25 to 39 with Graves disease. The CDR3 spells CASSLLAGSPNNYGYTF. The CDR3 coding sequence is TGTGCCAGCAGCCTACTGGCGGGCAGCCCAAATAACTATGGCTACACCTTC.